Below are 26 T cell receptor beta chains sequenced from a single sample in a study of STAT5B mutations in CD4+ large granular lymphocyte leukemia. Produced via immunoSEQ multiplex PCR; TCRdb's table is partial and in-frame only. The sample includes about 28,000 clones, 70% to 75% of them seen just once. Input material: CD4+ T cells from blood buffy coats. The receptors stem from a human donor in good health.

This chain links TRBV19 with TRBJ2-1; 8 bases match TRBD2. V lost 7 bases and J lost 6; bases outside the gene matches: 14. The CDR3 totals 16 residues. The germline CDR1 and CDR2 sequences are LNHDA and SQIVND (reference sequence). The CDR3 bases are TGTGCCAGTATGAGGCTTGTGAGCGGGAGTGTCAATGAGCAGTTCTTC. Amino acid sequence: CASMRLVSGSVNEQFF.

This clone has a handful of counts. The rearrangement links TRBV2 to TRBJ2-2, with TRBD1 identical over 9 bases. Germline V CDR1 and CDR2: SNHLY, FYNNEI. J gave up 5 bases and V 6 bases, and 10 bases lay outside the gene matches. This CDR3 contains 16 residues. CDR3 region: CASRLMPGQGTGELFF. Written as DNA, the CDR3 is TGTGCCAGCAGATTAATGCCGGGACAGGGAACCGGGGAGCTGTTTTTT.

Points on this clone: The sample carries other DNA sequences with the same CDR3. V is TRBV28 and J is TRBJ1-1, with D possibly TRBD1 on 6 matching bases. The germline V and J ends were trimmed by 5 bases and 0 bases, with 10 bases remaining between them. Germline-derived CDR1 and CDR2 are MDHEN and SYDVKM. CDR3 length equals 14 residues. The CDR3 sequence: CASSPGALNTEAFF. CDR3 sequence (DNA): TGTGCCAGCAGTCCAGGGGCGTTGAACACTGAAGCTTTCTTT.

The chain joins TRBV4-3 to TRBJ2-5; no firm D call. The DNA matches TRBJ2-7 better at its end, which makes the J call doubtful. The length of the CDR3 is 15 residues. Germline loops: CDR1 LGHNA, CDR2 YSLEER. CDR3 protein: CASSQGIFNYYEQYF. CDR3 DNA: TGCGCCAGCAGCCAAGGAATCTTTAATTACTACGAGCAGTACTTC.

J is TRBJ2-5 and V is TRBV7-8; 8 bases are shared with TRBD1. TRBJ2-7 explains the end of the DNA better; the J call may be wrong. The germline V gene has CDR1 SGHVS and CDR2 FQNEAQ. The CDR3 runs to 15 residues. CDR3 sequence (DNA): TGTGCCAGCAGTCACCTCCGGCAGGGGGCCCACGAGCAGTACTTC. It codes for CASSHLRQGAHEQYF.

The CDR3 nucleotides are TGCGCCAGCAGCTTGCTAGCGGGCTCATATATGAACACCGGGGAGCTGTTTTTT. It specifies CASSLLAGSYMNTGELFF. The chain employs TRBV5-1 and TRBJ2-2; the match to TRBD2 covers 8 bases. From germline, CDR1 is SGHRS and CDR2 YFSETQ. This CDR3 spans 18 amino acids. Trimming took 1 base from V and 1 from J; bases not matched to a gene: 9. Combining the CDR3 with reference TRBV5-1 and TRBJ2-2 gives the whole variable domain KAGVTQTPRYLIKTRGQQVTLSCSPISGHRSVSWYQQTPGQGLQFLFEYFSETQRNKGNFPGRFSGRQFSNSRSEMNVSTLELGDSALYLCASSLLAGSYMNTGELFFGEGSRLTVL.

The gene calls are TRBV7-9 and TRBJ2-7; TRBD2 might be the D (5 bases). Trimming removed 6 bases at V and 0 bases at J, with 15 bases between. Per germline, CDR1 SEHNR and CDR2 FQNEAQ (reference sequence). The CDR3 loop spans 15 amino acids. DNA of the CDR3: TGTGCCAGCAGTTGGGGAGCAGGAAGCTCCTACGAGCAGTACTTC. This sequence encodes CASSWGAGSSYEQYF.

In nucleotides, the CDR3 is TGCGCCAGCAGTCAATCTGGGCAGGGATTAAGGAGCAATCAGCCCCAGCATTTT. This translates into CASSQSGQGLRSNQPQHF. V is TRBV23-1 and J is TRBJ1-5, with D tentatively TRBD1 (5 bases). TRBV23-1 is treated as an ORF (open reading frame) with a function not yet certain. This CDR3 contains 18 residues. Trimming removed 0 bases from V and 1 base from J, with 16 bases in between.

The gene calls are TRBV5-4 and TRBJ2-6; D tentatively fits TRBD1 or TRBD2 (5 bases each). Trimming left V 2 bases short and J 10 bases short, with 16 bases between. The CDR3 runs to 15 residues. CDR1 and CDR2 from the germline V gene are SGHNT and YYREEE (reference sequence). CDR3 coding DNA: TGTGCCAGCAGCTTCGAGGGGACCCGGGAAAACGTCCTGACTTTC. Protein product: CASSFEGTRENVLTF.

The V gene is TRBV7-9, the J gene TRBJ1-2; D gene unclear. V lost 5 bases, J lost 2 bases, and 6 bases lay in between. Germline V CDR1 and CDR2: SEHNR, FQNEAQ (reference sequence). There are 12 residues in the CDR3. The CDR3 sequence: CASSQANYGYTF. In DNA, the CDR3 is TGTGCCAGCAGCCAGGCCAACTATGGCTACACCTTC.

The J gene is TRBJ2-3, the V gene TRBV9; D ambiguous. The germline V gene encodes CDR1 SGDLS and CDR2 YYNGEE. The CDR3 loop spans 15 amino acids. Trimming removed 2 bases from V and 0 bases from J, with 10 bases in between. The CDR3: CASSVRSGSTDTQYF. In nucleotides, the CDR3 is TGTGCCAGCAGCGTCAGGTCAGGCAGCACAGATACGCAGTATTTT. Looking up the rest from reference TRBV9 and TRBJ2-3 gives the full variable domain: DSGVTQTPKHLITATGQRVTLRCSPRSGDLSVYWYQQSLDQGLQFLIQYYNGEERAKGNILERFSAQQFPDLHSELNLSSLELGDSALYFCASSVRSGSTDTQYFGPGTRLTVL.

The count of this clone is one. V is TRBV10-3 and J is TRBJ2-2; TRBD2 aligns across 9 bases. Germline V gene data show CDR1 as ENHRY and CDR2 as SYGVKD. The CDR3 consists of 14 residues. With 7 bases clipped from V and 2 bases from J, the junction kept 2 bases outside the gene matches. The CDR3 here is CAITTSGNTGELFF. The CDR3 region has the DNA TGTGCCATCACGACTAGCGGAAACACCGGGGAGCTGTTTTTT.

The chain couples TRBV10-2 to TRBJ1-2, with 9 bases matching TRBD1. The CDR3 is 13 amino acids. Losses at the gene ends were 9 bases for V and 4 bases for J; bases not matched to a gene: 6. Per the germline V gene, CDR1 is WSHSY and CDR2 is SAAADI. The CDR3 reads CASTGGLFYGYTF. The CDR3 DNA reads TGCGCCAGTACAGGGGGCCTTTTCTATGGCTACACCTTC.

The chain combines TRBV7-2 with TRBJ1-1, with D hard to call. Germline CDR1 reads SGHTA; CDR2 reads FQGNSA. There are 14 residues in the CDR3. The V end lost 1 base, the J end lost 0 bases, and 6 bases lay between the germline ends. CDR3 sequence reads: CASSLGQLNTEAFF. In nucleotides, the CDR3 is TGTGCCAGCAGCTTAGGTCAGCTGAACACTGAAGCTTTCTTT.

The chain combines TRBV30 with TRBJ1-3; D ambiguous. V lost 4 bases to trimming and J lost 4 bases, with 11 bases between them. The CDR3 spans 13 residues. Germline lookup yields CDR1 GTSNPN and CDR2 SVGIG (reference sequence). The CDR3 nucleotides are TGTGCCTGGACTACACAAGCCGGAAACACCATATATTTT. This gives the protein CAWTTQAGNTIYF.

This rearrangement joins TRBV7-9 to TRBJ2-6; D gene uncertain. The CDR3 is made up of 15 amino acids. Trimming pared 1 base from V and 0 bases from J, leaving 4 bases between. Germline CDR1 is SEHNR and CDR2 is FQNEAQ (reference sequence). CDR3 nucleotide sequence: TGTGCCAGCAGCTTAGTAGGCTCTGGGGCCAACGTCCTGACTTTC. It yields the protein CASSLVGSGANVLTF.

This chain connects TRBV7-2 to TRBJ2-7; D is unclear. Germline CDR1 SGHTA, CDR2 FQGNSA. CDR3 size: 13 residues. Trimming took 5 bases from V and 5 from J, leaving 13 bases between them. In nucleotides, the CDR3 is TGTGCCAGCAGCGTCCCCATCTGGAACGAGCAGTACTTC. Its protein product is CASSVPIWNEQYF.

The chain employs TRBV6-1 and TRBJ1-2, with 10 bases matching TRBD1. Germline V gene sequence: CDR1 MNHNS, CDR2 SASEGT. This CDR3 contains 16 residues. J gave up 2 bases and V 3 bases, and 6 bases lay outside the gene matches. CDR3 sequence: CASSDPWDRGNYGYTF. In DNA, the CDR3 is TGTGCCAGCAGTGATCCTTGGGACAGGGGAAACTATGGCTACACCTTC.

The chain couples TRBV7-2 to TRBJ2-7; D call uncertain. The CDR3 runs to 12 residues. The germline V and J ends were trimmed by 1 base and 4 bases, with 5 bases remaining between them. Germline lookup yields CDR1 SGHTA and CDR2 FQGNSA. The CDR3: CASSLGDYEQYF. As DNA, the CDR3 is TGTGCCAGCAGCTTAGGCGATTACGAGCAGTACTTC.

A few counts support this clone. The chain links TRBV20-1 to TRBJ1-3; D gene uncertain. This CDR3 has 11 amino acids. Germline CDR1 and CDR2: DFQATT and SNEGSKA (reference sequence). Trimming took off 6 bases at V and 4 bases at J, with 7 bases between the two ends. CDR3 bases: TGCAGTGCCGTGGGGGGAAACACCATATATTTT. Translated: CSAVGGNTIYF.

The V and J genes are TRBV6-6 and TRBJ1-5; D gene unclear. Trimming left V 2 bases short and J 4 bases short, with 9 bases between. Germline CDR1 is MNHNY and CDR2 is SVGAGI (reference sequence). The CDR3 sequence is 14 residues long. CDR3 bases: TGTGCCAGCAGTTACCCGAACAGTAATCAGCCCCAGCATTTT. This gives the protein CASSYPNSNQPQHF.

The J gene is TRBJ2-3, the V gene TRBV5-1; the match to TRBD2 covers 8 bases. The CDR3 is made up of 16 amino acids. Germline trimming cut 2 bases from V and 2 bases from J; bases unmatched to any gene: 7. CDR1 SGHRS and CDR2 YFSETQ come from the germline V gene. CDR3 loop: CASSLPSLAATDTQYF. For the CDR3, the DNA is TGCGCCAGCAGCTTACCTTCACTAGCGGCCACAGATACGCAGTATTTT.

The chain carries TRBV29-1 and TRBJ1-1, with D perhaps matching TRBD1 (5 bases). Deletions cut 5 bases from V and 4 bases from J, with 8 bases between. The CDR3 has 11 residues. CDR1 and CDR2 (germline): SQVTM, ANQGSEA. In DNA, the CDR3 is TGCAGCGTTTTAGACAGCACTGAAGCTTTCTTT. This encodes CSVLDSTEAFF. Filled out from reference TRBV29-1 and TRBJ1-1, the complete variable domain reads SAVISQKPSRDICQRGTSLTIQCQVDSQVTMMFWYRQQPGQSLTLIATANQGSEATYESGFVIDKFPISRPNLTFSTLTVSNMSPEDSSIYLCSVLDSTEAFFGQGTRLTVV.

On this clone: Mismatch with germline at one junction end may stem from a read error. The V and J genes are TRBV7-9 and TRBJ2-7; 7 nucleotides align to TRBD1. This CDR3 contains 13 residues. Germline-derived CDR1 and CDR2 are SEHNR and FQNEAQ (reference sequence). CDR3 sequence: CASSLGRQGAPRF. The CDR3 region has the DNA TGTGCCAGCAGCTTAGGGAGACAGGGAGCACCGAGATTC.

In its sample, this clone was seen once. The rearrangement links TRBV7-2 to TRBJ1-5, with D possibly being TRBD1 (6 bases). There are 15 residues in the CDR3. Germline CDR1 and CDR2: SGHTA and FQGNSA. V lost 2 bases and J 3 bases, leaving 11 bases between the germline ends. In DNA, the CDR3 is TGTGCCAGCAGCTTATTATCAGGGGACAATCAGCCCCAGCATTTT. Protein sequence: CASSLLSGDNQPQHF.

CDR3 sequence reads: CASSQDYSGGITLHF. CDR3 bases: TGCGCCAGCAGCCAAGATTACAGCGGGGGTATCACCCTCCACTTT. The chain is built from TRBV4-3 and TRBJ1-6, with a weak D call TRBD1 (5 bases). CDR1 is LGHNA, CDR2 YSLEER, per germline. CDR3 length: 15 amino acids. V was clipped by 0 bases and J by 14 bases, with 17 bases between them.